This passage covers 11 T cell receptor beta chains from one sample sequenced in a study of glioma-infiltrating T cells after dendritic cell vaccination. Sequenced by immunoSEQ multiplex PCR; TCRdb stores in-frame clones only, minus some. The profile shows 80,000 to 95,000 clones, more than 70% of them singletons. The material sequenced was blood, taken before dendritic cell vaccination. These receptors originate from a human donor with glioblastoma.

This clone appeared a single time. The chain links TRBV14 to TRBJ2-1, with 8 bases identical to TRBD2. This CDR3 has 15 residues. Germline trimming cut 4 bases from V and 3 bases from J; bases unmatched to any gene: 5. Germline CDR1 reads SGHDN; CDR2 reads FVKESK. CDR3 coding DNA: TGTGCCAGCAGCCCCCCCGGGACTAGCTACAATGAGCAGTTCTTC. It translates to CASSPPGTSYNEQFF. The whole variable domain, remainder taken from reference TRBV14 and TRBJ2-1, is EAGVTQFPSHSVIEKGQTVTLRCDPISGHDNLYWYRRVMGKEIKFLLHFVKESKQDESGMPNNRFLAERTGGTYSTLKVQPAELEDSGVYFCASSPPGTSYNEQFFGPGTRLTVL.

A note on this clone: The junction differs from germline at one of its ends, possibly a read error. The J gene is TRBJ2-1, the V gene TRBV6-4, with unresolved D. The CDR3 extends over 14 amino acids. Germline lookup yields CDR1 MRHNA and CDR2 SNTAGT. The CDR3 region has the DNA TGTGCCAGCAGTGAAGCCCCAGGATACAATGAACAGTTCTTC. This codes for CASSEAPGYNEQFF.

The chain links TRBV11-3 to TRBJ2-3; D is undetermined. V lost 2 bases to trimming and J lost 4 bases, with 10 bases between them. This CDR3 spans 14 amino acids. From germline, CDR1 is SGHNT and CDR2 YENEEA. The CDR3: CASSLNRLADTQYF. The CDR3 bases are TGTGCCAGCAGCTTAAATCGGCTAGCAGATACGCAGTATTTT.

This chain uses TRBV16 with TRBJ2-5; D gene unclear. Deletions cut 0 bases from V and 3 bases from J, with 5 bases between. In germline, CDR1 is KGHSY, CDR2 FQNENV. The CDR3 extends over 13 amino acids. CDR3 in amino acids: CASSQSGKETQYF. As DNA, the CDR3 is TGTGCCAGCAGCCAATCCGGTAAAGAGACCCAGTACTTC.

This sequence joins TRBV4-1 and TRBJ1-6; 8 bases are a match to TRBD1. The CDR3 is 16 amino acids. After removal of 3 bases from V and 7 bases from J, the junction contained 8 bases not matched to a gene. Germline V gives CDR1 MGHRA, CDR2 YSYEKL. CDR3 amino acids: CASSQDTGQGNSPLHF. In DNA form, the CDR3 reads TGCGCCAGCAGCCAGGATACAGGACAGGGAAATTCACCCCTCCACTTT.

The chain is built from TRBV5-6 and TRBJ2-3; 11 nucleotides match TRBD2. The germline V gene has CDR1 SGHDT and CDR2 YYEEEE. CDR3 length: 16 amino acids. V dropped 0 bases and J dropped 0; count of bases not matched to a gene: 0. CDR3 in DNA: TGTGCCAGCAGCTTGGGACTAGCGGGAAGCACAGATACGCAGTATTTT. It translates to CASSLGLAGSTDTQYF. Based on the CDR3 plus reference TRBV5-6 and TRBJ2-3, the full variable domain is DAGVTQSPTHLIKTRGQQVTLRCSPKSGHDTVSWYQQALGQGPQFIFQYYEEEERQRGNFPDRFSGHQFPNYSSELNVNALLLGDSALYLCASSLGLAGSTDTQYFGPGTRLTVL.

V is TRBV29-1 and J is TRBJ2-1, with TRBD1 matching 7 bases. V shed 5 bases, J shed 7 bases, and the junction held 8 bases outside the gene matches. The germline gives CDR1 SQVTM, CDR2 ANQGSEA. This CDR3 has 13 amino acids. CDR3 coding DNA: TGCAGCGTTCGACAGGGAAACTGGAATGAGCAGTTCTTC. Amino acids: CSVRQGNWNEQFF.

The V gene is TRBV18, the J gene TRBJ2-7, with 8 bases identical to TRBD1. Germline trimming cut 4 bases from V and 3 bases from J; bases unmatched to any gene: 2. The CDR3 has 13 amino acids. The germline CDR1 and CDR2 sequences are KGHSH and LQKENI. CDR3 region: CASSRTGGYEQYF. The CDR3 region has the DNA TGTGCCAGCTCACGAACAGGGGGCTACGAGCAGTACTTC. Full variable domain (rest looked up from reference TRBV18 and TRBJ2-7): NAGVMQNPRHLVRRRGQEARLRCSPMKGHSHVYWYRQLPEEGLKFMVYLQKENIIDESGMPKERFSAEFPKEGPSILRIQQVVRGDSAAYFCASSRTGGYEQYFGPGTRLTVT.

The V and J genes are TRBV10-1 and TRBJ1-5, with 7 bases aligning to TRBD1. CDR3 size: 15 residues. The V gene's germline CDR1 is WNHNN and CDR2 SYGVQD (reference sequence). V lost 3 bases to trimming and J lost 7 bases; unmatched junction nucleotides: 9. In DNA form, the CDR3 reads TGCGCCAGCAGTGAACCAAAGGGGGCAGGACAGCCCCAGCATTTT. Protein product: CASSEPKGAGQPQHF.

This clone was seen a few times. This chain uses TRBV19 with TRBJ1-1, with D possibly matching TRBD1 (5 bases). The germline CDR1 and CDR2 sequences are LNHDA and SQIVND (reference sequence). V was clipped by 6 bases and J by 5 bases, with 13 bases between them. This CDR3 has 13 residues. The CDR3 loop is CASRSQGSTEAFF. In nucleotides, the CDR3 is TGTGCCAGTAGATCTCAGGGTAGTACTGAAGCTTTCTTT.

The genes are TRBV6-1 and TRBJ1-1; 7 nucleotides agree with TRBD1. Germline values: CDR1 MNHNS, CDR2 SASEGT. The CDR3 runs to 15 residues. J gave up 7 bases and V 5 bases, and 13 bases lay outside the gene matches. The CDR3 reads CASSRGQIRDGEAFF. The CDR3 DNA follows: TGTGCCAGCAGTAGGGGGCAGATCCGGGACGGTGAAGCTTTCTTT.